The following is a TCR beta chain sequence with its context. The data were obtained in a study of blood T cell repertoires in COVID-19. Study as a whole: The United States, Italy and Spain supplied acute and convalescent COVID-19 samples. PBMCs, B-cell-depleted T cells, or T cells were the source of the cDNA or gDNA that made up the material.

Patients from Seattle were sampled longitudinally, starting during active infection. CDR1 and CDR2 (germline): SGHVS, FQNEAQ. The CDR3 spans 14 residues. Trimming stripped 3 bases from V and 0 bases from J, with 9 bases between. Using immunoSEQ multiplex PCR, the repertoire was profiled, and TCRdb retains in-frame clones only, with some absent. The sample contains about 210,000 clones, roughly 80% of which appear only once. This sequence joins TRBV7-8 and TRBJ2-7; D may be TRBD1 (6 bases). Sequenced sample: peripheral blood. This receptor was identified in a man aged 55 to 69 with COVID-19, enrolled during active disease. This CDR3 is CASSFSGDSYEQYF. Written as DNA, the CDR3 is TGTGCCAGCAGCTTCTCAGGGGACTCCTACGAGCAGTACTTC.